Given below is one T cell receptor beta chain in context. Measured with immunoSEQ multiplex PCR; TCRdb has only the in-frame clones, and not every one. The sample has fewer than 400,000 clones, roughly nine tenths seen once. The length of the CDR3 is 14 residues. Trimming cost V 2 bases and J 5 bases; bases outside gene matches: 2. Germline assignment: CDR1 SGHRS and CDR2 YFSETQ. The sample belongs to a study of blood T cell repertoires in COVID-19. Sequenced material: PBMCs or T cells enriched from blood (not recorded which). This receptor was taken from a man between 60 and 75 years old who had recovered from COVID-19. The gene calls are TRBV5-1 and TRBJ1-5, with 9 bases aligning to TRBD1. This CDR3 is CASSFRQGDQPQHF. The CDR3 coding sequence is TGCGCCAGCAGCTTTCGACAGGGGGATCAGCCCCAGCATTTT.